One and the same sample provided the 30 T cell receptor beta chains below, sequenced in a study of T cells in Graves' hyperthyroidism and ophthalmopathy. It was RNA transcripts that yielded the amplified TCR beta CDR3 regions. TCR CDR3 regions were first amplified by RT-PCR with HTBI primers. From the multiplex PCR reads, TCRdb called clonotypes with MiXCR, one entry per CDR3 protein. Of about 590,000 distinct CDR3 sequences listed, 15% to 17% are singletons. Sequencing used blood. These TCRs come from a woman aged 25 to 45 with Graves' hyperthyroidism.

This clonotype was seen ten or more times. The CDR3 here is CASSLFRVATEAFF. The DNA of the CDR3 is TGTGCCAGCAGCTTATTCAGGGTTGCAACTGAAGCTTTCTTT. The chain uses TRBV7-9 and TRBJ1-1; D perhaps matches TRBD1 (5 bases). The ends were cut back, 2 bases at V and 5 bases at J, with 12 bases in the middle. Germline loops: CDR1 SEHNR, CDR2 FQNEAQ (reference sequence). The CDR3 runs to 14 residues.

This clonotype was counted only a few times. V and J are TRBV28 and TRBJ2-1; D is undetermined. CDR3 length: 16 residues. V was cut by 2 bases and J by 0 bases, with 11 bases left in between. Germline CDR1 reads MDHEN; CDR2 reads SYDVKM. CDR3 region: CASSLRSPSSYNEQFF. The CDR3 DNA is TGTGCCAGCAGTTTAAGGAGCCCGAGCTCCTACAATGAGCAGTTCTTC.

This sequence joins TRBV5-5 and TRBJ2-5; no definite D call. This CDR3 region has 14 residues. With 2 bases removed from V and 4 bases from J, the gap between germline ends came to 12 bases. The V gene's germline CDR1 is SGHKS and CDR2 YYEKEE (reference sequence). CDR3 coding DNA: TGTGCCAGCAGCTTCTTGGGCCCCCGAGAGACCCAGTACTTC. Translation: CASSFLGPRETQYF.

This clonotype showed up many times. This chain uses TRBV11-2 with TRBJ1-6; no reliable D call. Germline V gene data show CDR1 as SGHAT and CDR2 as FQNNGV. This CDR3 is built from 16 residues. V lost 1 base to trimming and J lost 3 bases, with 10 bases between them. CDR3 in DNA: TGTGCCAGCAGCTTAGGAAAGGGCTACTATAATTCACCCCTCCACTTT. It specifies CASSLGKGYYNSPLHF.

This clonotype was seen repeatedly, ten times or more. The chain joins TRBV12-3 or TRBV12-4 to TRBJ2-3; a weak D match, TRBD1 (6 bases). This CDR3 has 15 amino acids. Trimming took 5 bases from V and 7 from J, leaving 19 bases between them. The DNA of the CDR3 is TGTGCCAGCAGTGACGACAGGAAACCCCCTTATACGCAGTATTTT. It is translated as CASSDDRKPPYTQYF.

Here the CDR3 DNA reads TGTGCCAGCAGTTTTAGCGGGAGCAGCTCCTACAATGAGCAGTTCTTC. It is translated as CASSFSGSSSYNEQFF. V is TRBV7-9 and J is TRBJ2-1; TRBD2 matches at 9 bases. The V segment lost 6 bases and the J segment 0 bases; nucleotides outside the gene matches: 6. In germline, CDR1 is SEHNR, CDR2 FQNEAQ (reference sequence). The CDR3 loop spans 16 amino acids. Together with reference TRBV7-9 and TRBJ2-1, the CDR3 gives the full variable domain: DTGVSQNPRHKITKRGQNVTFRCDPISEHNRLYWYRQTLGQGPEFLTYFQNEAQLEKSRLLSDRFSAERPKGSFSTLEIQRTEQGDSAMYLCASSFSGSSSYNEQFFGPGTRLTVL.

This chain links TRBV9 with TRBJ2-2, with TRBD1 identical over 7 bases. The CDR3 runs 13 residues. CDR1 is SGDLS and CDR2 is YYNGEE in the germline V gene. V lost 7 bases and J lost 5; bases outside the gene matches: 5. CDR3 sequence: CASVSTGTGELFF. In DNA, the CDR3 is TGTGCCAGCGTTTCGACAGGGACCGGGGAGCTGTTTTTT.

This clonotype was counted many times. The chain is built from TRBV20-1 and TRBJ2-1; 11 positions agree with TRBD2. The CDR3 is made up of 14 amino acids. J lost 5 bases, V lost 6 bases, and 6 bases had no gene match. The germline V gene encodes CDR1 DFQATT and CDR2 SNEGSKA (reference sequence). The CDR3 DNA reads TGCAGTGCCAACCTAGCGGGGGGTGACAATGAGCAGTTCTTC. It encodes CSANLAGGDNEQFF.

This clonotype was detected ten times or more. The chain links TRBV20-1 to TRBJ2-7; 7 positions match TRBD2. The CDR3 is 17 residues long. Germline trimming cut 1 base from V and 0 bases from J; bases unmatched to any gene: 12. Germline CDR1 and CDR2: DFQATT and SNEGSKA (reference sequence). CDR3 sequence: CSARAASGGPDSYEQYF. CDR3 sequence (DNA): TGCAGTGCTAGAGCGGCTAGCGGAGGTCCTGACTCCTACGAGCAGTACTTC.

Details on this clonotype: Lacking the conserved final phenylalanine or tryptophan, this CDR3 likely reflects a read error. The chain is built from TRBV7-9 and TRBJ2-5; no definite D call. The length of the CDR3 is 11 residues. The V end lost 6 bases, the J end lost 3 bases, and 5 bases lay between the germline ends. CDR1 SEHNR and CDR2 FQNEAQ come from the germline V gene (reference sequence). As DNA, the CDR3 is TGTGCCAGCAGTATCAAAGAGACCCAGTACTCC. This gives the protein CASSIKETQYS.

The DNA for the CDR3 is TGTGCCAGCAGGCGACAGTCTGGAAACACCATATATTTT. Amino acid sequence: CASRRQSGNTIYF. This chain uses TRBV6-1 with TRBJ1-3; a possible D gene is TRBD1 (5 bases). V lost 6 bases and J 1 base, leaving 7 bases between the germline ends. This CDR3 comprises 13 residues. Per germline, CDR1 MNHNS and CDR2 SASEGT.

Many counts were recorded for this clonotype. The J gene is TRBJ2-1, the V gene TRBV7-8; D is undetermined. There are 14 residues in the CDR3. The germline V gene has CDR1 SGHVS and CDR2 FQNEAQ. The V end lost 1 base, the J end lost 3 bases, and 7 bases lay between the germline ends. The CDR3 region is CASSLVYSYNEQFF. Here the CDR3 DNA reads TGTGCCAGCAGCTTAGTATACAGCTACAATGAGCAGTTCTTC.

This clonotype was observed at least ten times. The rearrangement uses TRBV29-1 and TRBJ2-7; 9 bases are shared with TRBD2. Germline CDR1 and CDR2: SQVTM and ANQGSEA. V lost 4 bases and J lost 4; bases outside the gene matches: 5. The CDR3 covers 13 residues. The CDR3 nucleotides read TGCAGCGTTGGTAGCGGGAGTATTTACGAGCAGTACTTC. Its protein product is CSVGSGSIYEQYF.

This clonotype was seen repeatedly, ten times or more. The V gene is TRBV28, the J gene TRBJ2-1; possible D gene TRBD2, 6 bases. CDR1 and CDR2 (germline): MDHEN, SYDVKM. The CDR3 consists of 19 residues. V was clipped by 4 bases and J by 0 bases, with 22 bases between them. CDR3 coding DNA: TGTGCCAGCAGTTCTAAACCCCCGGGACTCCTGAGCTCCTACAATGAGCAGTTCTTC. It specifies CASSSKPPGLLSSYNEQFF.

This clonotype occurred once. CDR3 nucleotide sequence: TGCAGTGCTAGTACGGAGACTAGCACAGATACGCAGTATTTT. Its translation: CSASTETSTDTQYF. This chain uses TRBV20-1 with TRBJ2-3; no clear D. CDR1 and CDR2 (germline): DFQATT, SNEGSKA (reference sequence). This CDR3 spans 14 amino acids. V dropped 3 bases and J dropped 0 bases, with 10 bases sitting between them.

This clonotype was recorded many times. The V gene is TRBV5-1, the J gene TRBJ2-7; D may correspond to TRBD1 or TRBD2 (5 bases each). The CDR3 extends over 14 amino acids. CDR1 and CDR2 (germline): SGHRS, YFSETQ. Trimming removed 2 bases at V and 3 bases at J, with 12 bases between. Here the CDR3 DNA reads TGCGCCAGCAGCTTCCGGGACGCGATCTACGAGCAGTACTTC. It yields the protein CASSFRDAIYEQYF.

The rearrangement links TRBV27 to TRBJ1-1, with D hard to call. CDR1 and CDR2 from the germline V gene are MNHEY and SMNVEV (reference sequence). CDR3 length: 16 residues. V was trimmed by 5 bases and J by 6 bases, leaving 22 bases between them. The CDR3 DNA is TGTGCCAGCAGTCCCCTGTACGGGGTTCCCGGCGCTGAAGCTTTCTTT. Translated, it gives CASSPLYGVPGAEAFF.

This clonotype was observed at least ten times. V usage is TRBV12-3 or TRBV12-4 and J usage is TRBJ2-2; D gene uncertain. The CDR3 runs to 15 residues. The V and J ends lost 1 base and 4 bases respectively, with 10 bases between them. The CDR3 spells CASSLDGRSTGELFF. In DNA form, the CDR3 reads TGTGCCAGCAGTTTAGATGGCAGGTCCACCGGGGAGCTGTTTTTT.

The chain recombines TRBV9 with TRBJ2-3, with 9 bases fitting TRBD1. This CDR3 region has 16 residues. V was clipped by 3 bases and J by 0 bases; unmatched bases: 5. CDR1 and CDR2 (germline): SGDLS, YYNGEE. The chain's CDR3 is CASSGGTGFSTDTQYF. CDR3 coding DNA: TGTGCCAGCAGCGGGGGGACAGGGTTTAGCACAGATACGCAGTATTTT.

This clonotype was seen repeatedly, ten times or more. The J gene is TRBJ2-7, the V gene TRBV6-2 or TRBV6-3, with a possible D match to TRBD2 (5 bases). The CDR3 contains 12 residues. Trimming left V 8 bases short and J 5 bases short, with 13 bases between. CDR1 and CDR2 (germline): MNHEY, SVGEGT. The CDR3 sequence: CASFSGVNEQYF. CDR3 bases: TGTGCCAGCTTCAGCGGTGTGAACGAGCAGTACTTC.

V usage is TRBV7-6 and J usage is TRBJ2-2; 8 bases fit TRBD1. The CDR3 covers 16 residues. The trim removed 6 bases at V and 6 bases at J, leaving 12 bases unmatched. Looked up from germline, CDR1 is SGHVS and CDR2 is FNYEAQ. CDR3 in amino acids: CASRQGQGSLAGELFF. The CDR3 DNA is TGTGCCAGCAGACAAGGACAGGGAAGCTTGGCCGGGGAGCTGTTTTTT.

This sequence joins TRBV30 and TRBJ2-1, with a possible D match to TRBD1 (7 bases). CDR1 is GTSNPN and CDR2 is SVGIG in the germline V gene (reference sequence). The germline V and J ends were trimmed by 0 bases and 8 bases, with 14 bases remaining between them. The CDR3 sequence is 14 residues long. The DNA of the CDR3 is TGTGCCTGGAGTGTACGGGCAGGGGGGTATGAGCAGTTCTTC. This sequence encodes CAWSVRAGGYEQFF.

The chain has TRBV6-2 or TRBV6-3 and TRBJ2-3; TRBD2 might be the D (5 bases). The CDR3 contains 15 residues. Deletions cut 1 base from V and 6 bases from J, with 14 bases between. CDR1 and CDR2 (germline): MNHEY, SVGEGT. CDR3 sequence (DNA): TGTGCCAGCAGTTACTTCGGACTGGATCCCGATACGCAGTATTTT. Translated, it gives CASSYFGLDPDTQYF.

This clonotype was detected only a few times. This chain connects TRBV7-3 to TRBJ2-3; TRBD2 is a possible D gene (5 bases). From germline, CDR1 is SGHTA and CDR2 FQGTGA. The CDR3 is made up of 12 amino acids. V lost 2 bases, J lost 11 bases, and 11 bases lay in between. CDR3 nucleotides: TGTGCCAGCAGCTTAGCGGGTAGCCGGCAGTATTTT. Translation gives CASSLAGSRQYF. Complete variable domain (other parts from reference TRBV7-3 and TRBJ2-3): GAGVSQTPSNKVTEKGKYVELRCDPISGHTALYWYRQSLGQGPEFLIYFQGTGAADDSGLPNDRFFAVRPEGSVSTLKIQRTERGDSAVYLCASSLAGSRQYFGPGTRLTVL.

CDR3 region: CASSQDKREVYEQYF. In DNA form, the CDR3 reads TGCGCCAGCAGCCAAGATAAGCGGGAGGTCTACGAGCAGTACTTC. The V call is TRBV4-1, the J call TRBJ2-7; 9 nucleotides match TRBD2. The CDR3 has 15 residues. V lost 0 bases, J lost 3 bases, and 3 bases stayed unmatched. Germline V lookup: CDR1 MGHRA, CDR2 YSYEKL.

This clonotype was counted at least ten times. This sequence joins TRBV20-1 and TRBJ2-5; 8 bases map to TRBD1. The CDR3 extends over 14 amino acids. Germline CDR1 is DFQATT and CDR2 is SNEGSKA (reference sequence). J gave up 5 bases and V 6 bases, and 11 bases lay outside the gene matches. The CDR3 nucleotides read TGCAGTGCCCCTACGGACAGGGACGGGGAGACCCAGTACTTC. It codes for CSAPTDRDGETQYF.

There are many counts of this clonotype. In DNA form, the CDR3 reads TGTGCCAGCAGTGAAGCTCTTTTGCAGGTCCCCTCCTACGAGCAGTACTTC. This gives the protein CASSEALLQVPSYEQYF. The chain carries TRBV6-1 and TRBJ2-7; no definite D call. Per the germline V gene, CDR1 is MNHNS and CDR2 is SASEGT. V lost 0 bases and J lost 0, with 15 bases in between. The CDR3 contains 17 residues.

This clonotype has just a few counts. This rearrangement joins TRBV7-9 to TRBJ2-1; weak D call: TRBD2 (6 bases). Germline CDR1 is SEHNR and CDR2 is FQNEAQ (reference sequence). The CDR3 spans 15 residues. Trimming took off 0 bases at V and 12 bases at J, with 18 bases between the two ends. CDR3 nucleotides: TGTGCCAGCAGCTTAGCGCCGGGTAGCGGAAGGTCGCAGTTCTTC. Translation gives CASSLAPGSGRSQFF. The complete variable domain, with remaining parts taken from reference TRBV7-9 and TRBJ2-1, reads DTGVSQNPRHKITKRGQNVTFRCDPISEHNRLYWYRQTLGQGPEFLTYFQNEAQLEKSRLLSDRFSAERPKGSFSTLEIQRTEQGDSAMYLCASSLAPGSGRSQFFGPGTRLTVL.

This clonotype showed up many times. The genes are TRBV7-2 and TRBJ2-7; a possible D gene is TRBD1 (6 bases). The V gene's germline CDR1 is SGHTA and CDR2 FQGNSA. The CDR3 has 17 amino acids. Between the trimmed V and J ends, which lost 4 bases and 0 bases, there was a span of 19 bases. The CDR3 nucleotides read TGTGCCAGCAGCTCCCATTTCCGGGACACCAGCTCCTACGAGCAGTACTTC. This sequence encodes CASSSHFRDTSSYEQYF.

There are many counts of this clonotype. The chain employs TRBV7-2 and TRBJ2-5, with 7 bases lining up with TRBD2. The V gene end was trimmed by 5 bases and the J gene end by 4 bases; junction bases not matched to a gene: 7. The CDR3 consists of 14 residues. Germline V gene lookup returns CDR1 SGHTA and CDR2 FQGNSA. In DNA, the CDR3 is TGTGCCAGCAGCCAAGGGAGGGTTATAGAGACCCAGTACTTC. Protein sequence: CASSQGRVIETQYF.